This T cell receptor beta chain was recovered during a study of blood T cell repertoires in COVID-19. The protocol was immunoSEQ multiplex PCR, while the TCRdb copy is restricted to in-frame clones and leaves out a portion. The repertoire includes about 180,000 clones, about 91% of them detected once, and 3.5% to 5% sits in the top ten. The source of this sequence is a woman aged 25 to 45 with acute or convalescent COVID-19. Sequences were obtained from peripheral blood.

CDR3: CAIIAGVSYNEQFF. The CDR3 DNA follows: TGTGCCATTATAGCGGGAGTTTCCTACAATGAGCAGTTCTTC. The rearrangement links TRBV6-5 to TRBJ2-1, with 9 bases matching TRBD2. J was trimmed by 1 base and V by 10 bases; bases with no gene match: 5. Germline CDR1 and CDR2: MNHEY and SVGAGI. The CDR3 runs to 14 residues.